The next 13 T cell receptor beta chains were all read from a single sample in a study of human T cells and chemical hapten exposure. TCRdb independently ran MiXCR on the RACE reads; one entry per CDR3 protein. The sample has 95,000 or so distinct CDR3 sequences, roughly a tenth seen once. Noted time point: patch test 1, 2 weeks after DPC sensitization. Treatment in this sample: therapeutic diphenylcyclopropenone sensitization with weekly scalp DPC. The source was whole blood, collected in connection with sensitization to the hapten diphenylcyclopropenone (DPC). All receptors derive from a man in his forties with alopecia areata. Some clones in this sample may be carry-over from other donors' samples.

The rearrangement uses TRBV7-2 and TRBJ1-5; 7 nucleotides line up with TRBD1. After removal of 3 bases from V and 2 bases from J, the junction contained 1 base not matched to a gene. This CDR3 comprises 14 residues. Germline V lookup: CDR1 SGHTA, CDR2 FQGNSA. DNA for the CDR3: TGTGCCAGCAGCTTCGGACAGGGCAATCAGCCCCAGCATTTT. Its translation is CASSFGQGNQPQHF.

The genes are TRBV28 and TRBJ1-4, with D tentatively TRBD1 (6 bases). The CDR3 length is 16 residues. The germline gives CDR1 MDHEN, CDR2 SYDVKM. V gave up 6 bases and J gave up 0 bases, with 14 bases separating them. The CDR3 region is CASSSGGAATNEKLFF. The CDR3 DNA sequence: TGTGCCAGCAGCTCGGGGGGCGCTGCAACTAATGAAAAACTGTTTTTT. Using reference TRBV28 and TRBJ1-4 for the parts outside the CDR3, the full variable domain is DVKVTQSSRYLVKRTGEKVFLECVQDMDHENMFWYRQDPGLGLRLIYFSYDVKMKEKGDIPEGYSVSREKKERFSLILESASTNQTSMYLCASSSGGAATNEKLFFGSGTQLSVL.

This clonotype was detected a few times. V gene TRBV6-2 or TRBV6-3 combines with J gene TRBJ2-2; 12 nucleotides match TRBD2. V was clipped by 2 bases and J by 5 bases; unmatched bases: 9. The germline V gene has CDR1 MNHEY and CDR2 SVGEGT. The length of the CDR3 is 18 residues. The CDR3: CASSYKTALAGGTGELFF. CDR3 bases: TGTGCCAGCAGTTACAAGACAGCCCTAGCGGGAGGGACCGGGGAGCTGTTTTTT.

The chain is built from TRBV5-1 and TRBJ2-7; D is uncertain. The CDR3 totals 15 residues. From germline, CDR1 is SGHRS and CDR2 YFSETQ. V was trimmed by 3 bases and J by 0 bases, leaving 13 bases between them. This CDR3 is CASSSWPDGSYEQYV. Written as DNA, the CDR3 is TGCGCCAGCAGCTCTTGGCCGGACGGCTCCTACGAGCAGTACGTC.

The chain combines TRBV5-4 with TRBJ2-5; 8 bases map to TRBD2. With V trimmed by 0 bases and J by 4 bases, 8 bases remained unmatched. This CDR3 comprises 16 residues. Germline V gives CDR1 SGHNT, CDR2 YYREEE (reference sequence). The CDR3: CASSLAGGLARETQYF. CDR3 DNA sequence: TGTGCCAGCAGCTTGGCCGGTGGACTAGCCCGAGAGACCCAGTACTTC.

CDR3 amino acids: CASSLGSATSTDTQYF. The CDR3 DNA is TGCGCCAGCAGCTTGGGAAGCGCAACTAGCACAGATACGCAGTATTTT. The rearrangement links TRBV5-1 to TRBJ2-3; D remains ambiguous. The CDR3 extends over 16 amino acids. The ends were cut back, 0 bases at V and 0 bases at J, with 11 bases in the middle. The V gene's germline CDR1 is SGHRS and CDR2 YFSETQ.

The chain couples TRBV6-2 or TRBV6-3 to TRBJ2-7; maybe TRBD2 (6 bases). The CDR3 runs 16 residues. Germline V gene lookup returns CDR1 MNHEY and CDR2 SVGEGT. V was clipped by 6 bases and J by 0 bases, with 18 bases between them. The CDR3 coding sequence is TGTGCCAGCAGACCAGAGGGACTCCTAAGCTCCTACGAGCAGTACTTC. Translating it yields CASRPEGLLSSYEQYF.

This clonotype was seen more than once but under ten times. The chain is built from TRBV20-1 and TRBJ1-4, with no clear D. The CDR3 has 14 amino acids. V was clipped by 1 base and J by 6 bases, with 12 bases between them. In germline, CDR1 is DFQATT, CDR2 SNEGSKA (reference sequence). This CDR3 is CSARAPSYDEKLFF. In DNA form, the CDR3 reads TGCAGTGCTAGAGCCCCTTCGTACGATGAAAAACTGTTTTTT.

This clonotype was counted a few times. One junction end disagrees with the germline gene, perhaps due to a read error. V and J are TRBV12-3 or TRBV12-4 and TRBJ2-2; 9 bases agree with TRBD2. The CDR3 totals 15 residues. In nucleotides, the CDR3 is TGTGCCAGCAGTCTAGCGGGACTGGGCGCCGGGGAGCTGTTTTTT. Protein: CASSLAGLGAGELFF.

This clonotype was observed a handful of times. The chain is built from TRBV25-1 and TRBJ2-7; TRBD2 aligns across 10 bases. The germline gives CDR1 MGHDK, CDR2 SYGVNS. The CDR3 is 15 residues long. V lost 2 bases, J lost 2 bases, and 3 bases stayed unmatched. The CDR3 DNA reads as TGTGCCAGCAGTGAACTAGCGGGAGACACCTACGAGCAGTACTTC. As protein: CASSELAGDTYEQYF.

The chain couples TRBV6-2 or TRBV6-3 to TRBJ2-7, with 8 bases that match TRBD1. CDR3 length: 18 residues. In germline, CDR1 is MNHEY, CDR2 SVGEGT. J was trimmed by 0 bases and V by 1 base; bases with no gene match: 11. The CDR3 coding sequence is TGTGCCAGCAGTTACTTGCGACTCAGGGGGCTCCCCTCCTACGAGCAGTACGTC. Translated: CASSYLRLRGLPSYEQYV.

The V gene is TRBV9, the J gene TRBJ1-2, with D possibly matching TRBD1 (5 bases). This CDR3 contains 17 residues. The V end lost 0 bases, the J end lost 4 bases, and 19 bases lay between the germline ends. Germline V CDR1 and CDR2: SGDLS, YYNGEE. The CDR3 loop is CASSVVGGPPHTYGYTF. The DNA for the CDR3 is TGTGCCAGCAGCGTAGTGGGGGGTCCTCCCCACACCTATGGCTACACCTTC.

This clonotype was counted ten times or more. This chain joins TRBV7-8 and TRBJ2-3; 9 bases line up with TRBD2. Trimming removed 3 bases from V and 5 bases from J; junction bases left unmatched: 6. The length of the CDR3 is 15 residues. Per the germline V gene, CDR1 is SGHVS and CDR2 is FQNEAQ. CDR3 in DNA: TGTGCCAGCAGCTTCCCAGCGGGAGGTGTAGATACGCAGTATTTT. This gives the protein CASSFPAGGVDTQYF.